Shown below are 21 T cell receptor beta chains from a single sample sequenced in a study of blood T cells in healthy people across ages. The use of a sample-barcoded 5' primer and a J-beta primer mix characterized a second PCR of about 6 to 12 cycles. TCRdb used MiXCR to reprocess the 5' RACE reads, holding one entry per CDR3 protein. The table lists around 800,000 distinct CDR3 sequences, roughly 26% of them singletons. This sample also appeared in a second study, on T cells of mothers and their children.

The specimen was blood. The receptors here all came from a boy under 18 in good health.

This clonotype was seen only a few times. V and J are TRBV5-1 and TRBJ2-5, with 8 bases that match TRBD1. The CDR3 spans 15 residues. J was trimmed by 5 bases and V by 7 bases; bases with no gene match: 13. The germline V gene encodes CDR1 SGHRS and CDR2 YFSETQ. The CDR3 protein is CASRKQGDLRETQYF. For the CDR3, the DNA is TGCGCCAGCCGCAAACAGGGGGACCTCCGGGAGACCCAGTACTTC. Full variable domain (remainder filled in from reference TRBV5-1 and TRBJ2-5): KAGVTQTPRYLIKTRGQQVTLSCSPISGHRSVSWYQQTPGQGLQFLFEYFSETQRNKGNFPGRFSGRQFSNSRSEMNVSTLELGDSALYLCASRKQGDLRETQYFGPGTRLLVL.

This clonotype came up many times. An end of the junction differs from the germline gene, which may be a read error. The chain joins TRBV5-1 to TRBJ2-5, with 10 bases aligning to TRBD1. The CDR3 is made up of 14 amino acids. Germline CDR1 and CDR2: SGHRS and YFSETQ. Here the CDR3 DNA reads TGTGCCAGCAGCCCTGGGACAGGGGTCGAGACCCAGTACTTC. Amino acids: CASSPGTGVETQYF.

V and J are TRBV30 and TRBJ2-7, with 9 positions matching TRBD2. This CDR3 contains 13 residues. V gave up 5 bases and J gave up 7 bases; unmatched junction bases: 9. From germline, CDR1 is GTSNPN and CDR2 SVGIG (reference sequence). In DNA, the CDR3 is TGTGCCTGGGGCCAGCGGGGGGAAGGGGAGCAGTACTTC. Amino acid sequence: CAWGQRGEGEQYF.

This clonotype showed up just a few times. The rearrangement joins TRBV15 to TRBJ2-5, with TRBD1 identical over 9 bases. The J call may be incorrect, as the DNA end agrees better with TRBJ2-7. Germline CDR1 LNHNV, CDR2 YYDKDF (reference sequence). The CDR3 sequence is 15 residues long. CDR3 protein: CATSREGTGLSEQYF. The CDR3 DNA follows: TGTGCCACCAGCAGAGAGGGGACAGGGCTCAGCGAGCAGTACTTC.

V is TRBV20-1 and J is TRBJ2-4; 11 positions agree with TRBD2. The CDR3 consists of 16 residues. Germline V gives CDR1 DFQATT, CDR2 SNEGSKA (reference sequence). V dropped 1 base and J dropped 6; count of bases not matched to a gene: 8. CDR3 sequence: CSARGSGRAERNIQYF. The CDR3 nucleotides read TGCAGTGCTAGAGGTAGCGGGAGGGCCGAGAGAAACATTCAGTACTTC.

The table lists this clonotype with a few counts. This rearrangement joins TRBV2 to TRBJ1-5; no reliable D call. The CDR3 loop spans 13 amino acids. CDR1 and CDR2 (germline): SNHLY, FYNNEI. The germline V and J ends were trimmed by 8 bases and 2 bases, with 10 bases remaining between them. This CDR3 reads CASGRMGNQPQHF. The CDR3 DNA sequence: TGTGCCAGCGGCAGAATGGGCAATCAGCCCCAGCATTTT.

The chain combines TRBV6-6 with TRBJ2-5, with TRBD2 as a possible D gene (6 bases). The J call is in doubt because the DNA end fits TRBJ2-7 better. CDR1 and CDR2 from the germline V gene are MNHNY and SVGAGI (reference sequence). CDR3 length: 16 residues. CDR3 amino acids: CASSYSKPEGRGEQYF. For the CDR3, the DNA is TGTGCCAGCAGTTACTCGAAACCGGAGGGGCGCGGCGAGCAGTACTTC.

This clonotype showed up just a few times. This sequence may be a read error, since a much larger clone differs from it by one base. The chain employs TRBV28 and TRBJ2-5; D might be TRBD2 (6 bases). Trimming cost V 6 bases and J 4 bases, with 21 bases left between them. Germline V gene data show CDR1 as MDHEN and CDR2 as SYDVKM. The CDR3 consists of 16 residues. CDR3 residues: CASRKLAGGGAETQYF. The CDR3 nucleotides are TGTGCCAGCAGGAAGCTAGCTGGCGGAGGGGCAGAGACCCAGTACTTC.

This clonotype was detected a few times. This rearrangement joins TRBV6-5 to TRBJ2-5; 8 nucleotides align to TRBD1. The J call may be faulty, since TRBJ2-7 better matches the DNA end. The CDR3 spans 14 residues. CDR1 MNHEY and CDR2 SVGAGI come from the germline V gene. The chain's CDR3 is CASKWAGGTYEQYF. CDR3 DNA: TGTGCCAGCAAATGGGCAGGGGGCACCTACGAGCAGTACTTC.

The table lists this clonotype with a few counts. The V and J genes are TRBV6-6 and TRBJ2-5; tentative D call: TRBD1 (5 bases). The CDR3 extends over 16 amino acids. The V gene lost 2 bases and the J gene lost 5 bases, with 18 bases spanning the gap. Per the germline V gene, CDR1 is MNHNY and CDR2 is SVGAGI (reference sequence). The chain's CDR3 is CASSYPQGSNAETQYF. The CDR3 DNA reads as TGTGCCAGCAGTTACCCTCAGGGAAGTAATGCGGAGACCCAGTACTTC.

This clonotype was detected only a few times. Written as DNA, the CDR3 is TGTGCCAGCAGTGTGGTGGGTTCCTACAATGAGCAGTTCTTC. This translates into CASSVVGSYNEQFF. The chain joins TRBV25-1 to TRBJ2-1, with unresolved D. This CDR3 region has 14 residues. The germline V gene encodes CDR1 MGHDK and CDR2 SYGVNS. Trimming cost V 4 bases and J 1 base, with 8 bases left between them.

The genes are TRBV7-3 and TRBJ2-2, with D perhaps matching TRBD1 (6 bases). Germline CDR1 reads SGHTA; CDR2 reads FQGTGA. V was trimmed by 7 bases and J by 0 bases, leaving 9 bases between them. This CDR3 comprises 14 residues. The chain's CDR3 is CASNTGTNTGELFF. CDR3 DNA sequence: TGTGCCAGCAACACAGGGACGAACACCGGGGAGCTGTTTTTT.

This clonotype came up many times. DNA of the CDR3: TGTGCCAGTCGGGACAGGGGGAGGGAGACCCAGTACTTC. Amino acid sequence: CASRDRGRETQYF. The chain uses TRBV2 and TRBJ2-5; TRBD1 agrees at 11 bases. CDR1 and CDR2 from the germline V gene are SNHLY and FYNNEI. V trimming: 9 bases; J trimming: 5 bases; junction bases outside the gene matches: 5. CDR3 size: 13 residues.

This clonotype has a handful of counts. The chain links TRBV5-1 to TRBJ1-6; 9 bases are shared with TRBD1. J lost 9 bases, V lost 6 bases, and 7 bases had no gene match. The CDR3 covers 14 residues. Germline values: CDR1 SGHRS, CDR2 YFSETQ. CDR3 sequence (DNA): TGCGCCAGCAAGACCGGGACAGGGCCTTCACCCCTCCACTTT. The encoded protein is CASKTGTGPSPLHF.

In this sample, this clonotype turned up a few times. The chain uses TRBV28 and TRBJ2-5; D ambiguous. This CDR3 contains 16 residues. Trimming removed 6 bases from V and 0 bases from J, with 17 bases in between. Germline V gene lookup returns CDR1 MDHEN and CDR2 SYDVKM. For the CDR3, the DNA is TGTGCCAGCAGCCCCCGAGTTTCGGCGTACCAAGAGACCCAGTACTTC. Protein: CASSPRVSAYQETQYF. The full variable domain, in which reference TRBV28 and TRBJ2-5 provide the parts outside the CDR3, is DVKVTQSSRYLVKRTGEKVFLECVQDMDHENMFWYRQDPGLGLRLIYFSYDVKMKEKGDIPEGYSVSREKKERFSLILESASTNQTSMYLCASSPRVSAYQETQYFGPGTRLLVL.

Turning to this clonotype: Its ends do not fully match the called genes, so a read error is possible. The chain couples TRBV7-9 to TRBJ1-4; 9 bases line up with TRBD1. The CDR3 runs to 14 residues. From germline, CDR1 is SEHNR and CDR2 FQNEAQ (reference sequence). CDR3 region: CASTPGQGVEKLVF. For the CDR3, the DNA is TGTGCCAGCACCCCGGGACAGGGAGTAGAAAAACTGGTTTTT.

The genes are TRBV20-1 and TRBJ1-4; TRBD1 matches at 7 bases. V lost 1 base to trimming and J lost 6 bases; unmatched junction nucleotides: 8. The CDR3 has 15 residues. Germline lookup yields CDR1 DFQATT and CDR2 SNEGSKA (reference sequence). CDR3 sequence reads: CSARVRDRADEKLFF. CDR3 nucleotide sequence: TGCAGTGCTAGAGTGCGTGACAGGGCGGATGAAAAACTGTTTTTT.

CDR3 protein: CASLGAKGGSEAFF. CDR3 DNA sequence: TGCGCCAGCCTCGGGGCAAAGGGTGGCTCTGAAGCTTTCTTT. The chain couples TRBV4-1 to TRBJ1-1, with a possible D match to TRBD1 (5 bases). The germline V gene encodes CDR1 MGHRA and CDR2 YSYEKL. CDR3 size: 14 residues. The V end was cut by 8 bases, the J end by 6 bases, with 19 bases between.

In regard to this clonotype: A much larger clone is a single base away; this may be a read error. V gene TRBV7-3 combines with J gene TRBJ1-1; D remains ambiguous. The CDR3 spans 13 residues. The V gene lost 1 base and the J gene lost 0 bases, with 3 bases spanning the gap. Germline loops: CDR1 SGHTA, CDR2 FQGTGA. CDR3 in DNA: TGTGCCAGCAGCTTAATGATGAACACTGAAGCTTTCTTT. Translation: CASSLMMNTEAFF. Full variable domain (outside the CDR3, taken from reference TRBV7-3 and TRBJ1-1): GAGVSQTPSNKVTEKGKYVELRCDPISGHTALYWYRQSLGQGPEFLIYFQGTGAADDSGLPNDRFFAVRPEGSVSTLKIQRTERGDSAVYLCASSLMMNTEAFFGQGTRLTVV.

The table lists this clonotype with a few counts. This sequence joins TRBV5-5 and TRBJ1-5; D gene ambiguous. The CDR3 extends over 14 amino acids. V lost 2 bases and J lost 4, with 10 bases in between. Germline V gene sequence: CDR1 SGHKS, CDR2 YYEKEE (reference sequence). Here the CDR3 reads CASSLWRNNQPQHF. CDR3 nucleotide sequence: TGTGCCAGCAGCTTATGGAGGAATAATCAGCCCCAGCATTTT.

V gene TRBV27 combines with J gene TRBJ2-6; weak D call: TRBD1 (6 bases). CDR1 and CDR2 (germline): MNHEY, SMNVEV (reference sequence). This CDR3 is built from 16 residues. With 6 bases removed from V and 0 bases from J, the gap between germline ends came to 12 bases. CDR3 in DNA: TGTGCCAGCAGCCGGACAGCAACCTCTGGGGCCAACGTCCTGACTTTC. It encodes CASSRTATSGANVLTF.